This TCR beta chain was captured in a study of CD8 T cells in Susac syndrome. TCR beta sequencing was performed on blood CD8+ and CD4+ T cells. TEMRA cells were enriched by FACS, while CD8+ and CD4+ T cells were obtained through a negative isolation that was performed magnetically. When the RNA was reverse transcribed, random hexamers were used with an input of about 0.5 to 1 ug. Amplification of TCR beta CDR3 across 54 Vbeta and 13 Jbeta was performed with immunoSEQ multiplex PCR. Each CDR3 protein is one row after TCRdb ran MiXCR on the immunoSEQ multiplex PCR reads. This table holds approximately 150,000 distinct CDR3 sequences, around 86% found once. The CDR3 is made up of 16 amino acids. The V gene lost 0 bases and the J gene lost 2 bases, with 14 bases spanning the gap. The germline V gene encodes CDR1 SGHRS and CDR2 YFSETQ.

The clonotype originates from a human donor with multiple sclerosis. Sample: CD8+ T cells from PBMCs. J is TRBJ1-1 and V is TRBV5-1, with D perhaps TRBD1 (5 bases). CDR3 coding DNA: TGCGCCAGCAGCTTGGGCGGGGGGTCAACAAACACTGAAGCTTTCTTT. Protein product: CASSLGGGSTNTEAFF.